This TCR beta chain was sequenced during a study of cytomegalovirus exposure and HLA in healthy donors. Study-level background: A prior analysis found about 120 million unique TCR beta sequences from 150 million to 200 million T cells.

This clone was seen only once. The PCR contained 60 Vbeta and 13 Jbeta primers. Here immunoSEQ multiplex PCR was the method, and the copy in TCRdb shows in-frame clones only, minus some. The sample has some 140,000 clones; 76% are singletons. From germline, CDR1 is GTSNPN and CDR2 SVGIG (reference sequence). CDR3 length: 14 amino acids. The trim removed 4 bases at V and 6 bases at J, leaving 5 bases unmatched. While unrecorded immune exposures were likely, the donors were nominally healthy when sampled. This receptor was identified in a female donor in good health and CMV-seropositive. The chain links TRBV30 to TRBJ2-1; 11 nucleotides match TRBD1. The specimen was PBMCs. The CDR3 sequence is CAWIAGTGGNEQFF. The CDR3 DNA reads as TGTGCCTGGATTGCCGGGACAGGGGGCAATGAGCAGTTCTTC.